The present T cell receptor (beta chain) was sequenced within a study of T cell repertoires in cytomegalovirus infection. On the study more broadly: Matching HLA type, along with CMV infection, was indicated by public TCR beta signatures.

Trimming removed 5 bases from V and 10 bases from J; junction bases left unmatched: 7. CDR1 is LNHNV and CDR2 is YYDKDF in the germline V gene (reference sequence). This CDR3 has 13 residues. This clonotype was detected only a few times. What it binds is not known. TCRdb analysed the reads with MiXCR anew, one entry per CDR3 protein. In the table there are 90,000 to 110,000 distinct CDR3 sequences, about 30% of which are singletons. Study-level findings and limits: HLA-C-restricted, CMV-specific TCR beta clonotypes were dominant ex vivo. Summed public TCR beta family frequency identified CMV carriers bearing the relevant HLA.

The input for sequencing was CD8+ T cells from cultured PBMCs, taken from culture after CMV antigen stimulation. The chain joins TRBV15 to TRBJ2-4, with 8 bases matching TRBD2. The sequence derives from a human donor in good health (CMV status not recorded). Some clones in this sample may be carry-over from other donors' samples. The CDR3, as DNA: TGTGCCACCAGCCCCCCGGGAGGGATGATTCAGTACTTC. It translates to CATSPPGGMIQYF.